Shown below are 20 T cell receptor beta chains from a single sample sequenced in a study of T-cell memory formation after mild COVID-19. TCRdb recomputed calls from the 5' RACE reads with MiXCR, one row per CDR3 protein. The data contain about 560,000 distinct CDR3 sequences, about 20% of them singletons. Sequencing input: PBMCs or a T cell subset sorted from them (not recorded which). The receptors come from an adult woman who had mild COVID-19 (a few samples of this study predate the infection). Cell type and time point are not known.

In this sample, this clonotype turned up many times. The CDR3 loop is CASSPQGSGEQFF. CDR3 in DNA: TGTGCCAGCAGCCCTCAGGGGTCTGGAGAGCAGTTCTTC. This chain connects TRBV7-9 to TRBJ2-1; D is possibly TRBD1 (6 bases). Germline values: CDR1 SEHNR, CDR2 FQNEAQ (reference sequence). V lost 5 bases, J lost 10 bases, and 15 bases lay in between. This CDR3 region has 13 residues.

This clonotype was seen a handful of times. The rearrangement uses TRBV4-3 and TRBJ2-7, with 10 nucleotides matching TRBD2. CDR1 LGHNA and CDR2 YSLEER come from the germline V gene. Losses at the gene ends were 3 bases for V and 2 bases for J; bases not matched to a gene: 7. There are 16 residues in the CDR3. CDR3 in amino acids: CASSQDTLAGPYEQYF. The CDR3 DNA sequence: TGCGCCAGCAGCCAGGATACACTAGCGGGACCCTACGAGCAGTACTTC.

J is TRBJ1-6 and V is TRBV20-1; 8 bases line up with TRBD1. This CDR3 has 14 amino acids. Germline V gene sequence: CDR1 DFQATT, CDR2 SNEGSKA (reference sequence). V shed 6 bases, J shed 7 bases, and the junction held 8 bases outside the gene matches. The CDR3 sequence is CSAQRTGLNSPLHF. The CDR3 DNA sequence: TGCAGTGCCCAACGGACAGGGCTGAATTCACCCCTCCACTTT.

This sequence joins TRBV5-1 and TRBJ1-1; 9 bases line up with TRBD1. The CDR3 has 14 amino acids. Looked up from germline, CDR1 is SGHRS and CDR2 is YFSETQ. Unmatched junction bases numbered 5, after V lost 3 bases and J lost 5 bases. The CDR3: CASSWGQGWTEAFF. The CDR3 bases are TGCGCCAGCAGCTGGGGACAGGGATGGACTGAAGCTTTCTTT.

This clonotype was seen a handful of times. The rearrangement joins TRBV12-3 or TRBV12-4 to TRBJ2-7; D is ambiguous. The CDR3 consists of 12 residues. V was pared by 4 bases and J by 3 bases, with 7 bases between. CDR3 sequence: CASSSTYYEQYF. CDR3 DNA: TGTGCCAGCAGTTCGACATACTACGAGCAGTACTTC.

This clonotype was seen a handful of times. The V gene is TRBV6-2 or TRBV6-3, the J gene TRBJ1-2; D remains unclear. Per the germline V gene, CDR1 is MNHEY and CDR2 is SVGEGT. Deletions cut 7 bases from V and 7 bases from J, with 16 bases between. CDR3 length: 13 residues. The CDR3 loop is CASTLGGRTGYTF. CDR3 DNA: TGTGCCAGCACCTTGGGCGGACGAACTGGCTACACCTTC.

This clonotype was seen only a few times. V usage is TRBV4-3 and J usage is TRBJ2-1, with 9 nucleotides matching TRBD2. The V gene's germline CDR1 is LGHNA and CDR2 YSLEER. The V segment lost 2 bases and the J segment 1 base; nucleotides outside the gene matches: 6. The CDR3 consists of 17 residues. CDR3 sequence (DNA): TGCGCCAGCAGCCAATACCAGCGGGAGGCTTCCTACAATGAGCAGTTCTTC. Translation: CASSQYQREASYNEQFF.

The CDR3, as DNA: TGTGCCACCAGCCCGGCCCTGGGCGGGACCCAGTACTTC. It specifies CATSPALGGTQYF. The chain employs TRBV15 and TRBJ2-5; no reliable D call. This CDR3 is built from 13 residues. Germline V gene sequence: CDR1 LNHNV, CDR2 YYDKDF (reference sequence). The V gene lost 5 bases and the J gene lost 7 bases, with 14 bases spanning the gap.

The chain combines TRBV7-3 with TRBJ2-3; no clear D gene. V shed 5 bases and J shed 5 bases, with 23 bases lying between them. The germline CDR1 and CDR2 sequences are SGHTA and FQGTGA. The CDR3 totals 17 residues. Here the CDR3 DNA reads TGTGCCAGCAGCGACGCCAGGAGACCCCTACGCGGAGATACGCAGTATTTT. Translating it yields CASSDARRPLRGDTQYF.

The J gene is TRBJ2-3, the V gene TRBV24-1; possible D gene TRBD2, 6 bases. V lost 10 bases and J 0 bases, leaving 10 bases between the germline ends. The CDR3 sequence is 13 residues long. The germline gives CDR1 KGHDR, CDR2 SFDVKD. The CDR3 DNA reads TGTGCCACAGCCGGGAGTAGCACAGATACGCAGTATTTT. As protein: CATAGSSTDTQYF.

This clonotype was observed a handful of times. The rearrangement links TRBV4-1 to TRBJ2-1; 14 bases match TRBD2. The CDR3 runs 20 residues. The ends lost 0 bases at V and 0 bases at J; junction bases unmatched: 7. The V gene's germline CDR1 is MGHRA and CDR2 YSYEKL. CDR3 nucleotides: TGCGCCAGCAGCCAAGACGGGACTAGCGGGGGTCCGAGCTCCTACAATGAGCAGTTCTTC. As protein: CASSQDGTSGGPSSYNEQFF.

V usage is TRBV20-1 and J usage is TRBJ2-7; perhaps TRBD2 as D (6 bases). V lost 2 bases to trimming and J lost 3 bases, with 11 bases between them. CDR3 length equals 13 residues. Germline V gene data show CDR1 as DFQATT and CDR2 as SNEGSKA (reference sequence). DNA of the CDR3: TGCAGTGCTAGATTAGCGGCAGGCTACGAGCAGTACTTC. It translates to CSARLAAGYEQYF.

The V gene is TRBV3-1, the J gene TRBJ2-1; 7 nucleotides line up with TRBD2. Unmatched junction bases numbered 8, after V lost 6 bases and J lost 0 bases. Per the germline V gene, CDR1 is LGHDT and CDR2 is YNNKEL (reference sequence). The CDR3 is made up of 16 amino acids. This chain's CDR3 is CASSRFGGSSYNEQFF. CDR3 coding DNA: TGTGCCAGCAGTAGGTTCGGCGGGAGCTCCTACAATGAGCAGTTCTTC.

This clonotype was counted between two and nine times. V and J are TRBV28 and TRBJ2-5, with D uncertain. This CDR3 comprises 12 residues. V gave up 6 bases and J gave up 5 bases, with 10 bases separating them. Germline V gene sequence: CDR1 MDHEN, CDR2 SYDVKM. The CDR3 DNA reads as TGTGCCAGCAGGCCCTCCCGGGAGACCCAGTACTTC. Translation gives CASRPSRETQYF.

The V and J genes are TRBV6-5 and TRBJ2-5; 9 nucleotides align to TRBD1. Trimming removed 6 bases from V and 4 bases from J; junction bases left unmatched: 6. Germline-derived CDR1 and CDR2 are MNHEY and SVGAGI. The CDR3 is 14 residues long. In DNA, the CDR3 is TGTGCCAGCAGGTCCGGGACAGGGATAGAGACCCAGTACTTC. It codes for CASRSGTGIETQYF.

This chain links TRBV7-9 with TRBJ1-2; D gene ambiguous. The CDR3 sequence is 13 residues long. Germline V gives CDR1 SEHNR, CDR2 FQNEAQ (reference sequence). The V end lost 6 bases, the J end lost 8 bases, and 16 bases lay between the germline ends. CDR3 region: CASREREGDGYTF. CDR3 coding DNA: TGTGCCAGCAGAGAGAGAGAGGGAGACGGCTACACCTTC. The whole variable domain, filled in from reference TRBV7-9 and TRBJ1-2, reads DTGVSQNPRHKITKRGQNVTFRCDPISEHNRLYWYRQTLGQGPEFLTYFQNEAQLEKSRLLSDRFSAERPKGSFSTLEIQRTEQGDSAMYLCASREREGDGYTFGSGTRLTVV.

This rearrangement joins TRBV7-8 to TRBJ2-1, with 7 nucleotides matching TRBD2. The V gene's germline CDR1 is SGHVS and CDR2 FQNEAQ. The CDR3 loop spans 14 amino acids. Losses at the gene ends were 2 bases for V and 5 bases for J; bases not matched to a gene: 3. The CDR3 protein is CASSLRDYNNEQFF. In DNA form, the CDR3 reads TGTGCCAGCAGCTTAAGGGACTATAACAATGAGCAGTTCTTC.

This clonotype has a handful of counts. This chain uses TRBV7-2 with TRBJ1-2; 7 nucleotides line up with TRBD1. Trimming removed 5 bases from V and 3 bases from J; junction bases left unmatched: 3. The CDR3 runs 13 residues. Germline V gene sequence: CDR1 SGHTA, CDR2 FQGNSA. CDR3 amino acids: CASSPGQYYGYTF. As DNA, the CDR3 is TGTGCCAGCAGCCCGGGACAGTACTATGGCTACACCTTC.

This clonotype appeared a few times. The V gene is TRBV12-3 or TRBV12-4, the J gene TRBJ2-7, with D unclear. V was shortened by 1 base and J by 1 base, with 5 bases between the two germline ends. The CDR3 sequence is 13 residues long. Here the CDR3 reads CASSLDQSYEQYF. The CDR3 DNA follows: TGTGCCAGCAGTTTAGACCAGTCCTACGAGCAGTACTTC.

This rearrangement joins TRBV20-1 to TRBJ2-3; TRBD2 matches at 8 bases. The germline V gene encodes CDR1 DFQATT and CDR2 SNEGSKA (reference sequence). The V gene end was trimmed by 1 base and the J gene end by 0 bases; junction bases not matched to a gene: 6. This CDR3 comprises 16 residues. In DNA form, the CDR3 reads TGCAGTGCTAGAGTACGCGGGAGGCCTAGCACAGATACGCAGTATTTT. The encoded protein is CSARVRGRPSTDTQYF.